This is a list of T cell receptor beta chains from one sample in a study of blood T cell repertoires in COVID-19. Some clones are missing from TCRdb's copy, which holds only in-frame ones; the method was immunoSEQ multiplex PCR. The sample includes 200,000 to 250,000 clones, approximately 78% of them seen just once. The sample taken for sequencing was peripheral blood. Receptors originate from a woman between 18 and 29 years old with acute or convalescent COVID-19. Each CDR3 is given with its conserved first and last residue. Fields, in order: CDR3 DNA, CDR3 protein, V gene, J gene, clone size, D gene. D genes are given only for firm matches. Expanded clones get a size class; other rows say once, few or many, or leave the size out.

CDR3nt: TGTGCCAGCAGCTCAACCACGATCCAAAGAATAAGCGGCTACACCTTC; CDR3aa: CASSSTTIQRISGYTF; v_gene: TRBV7-2; j_gene: TRBJ1-2; abundance: -; d_gene: -
CDR3nt: TGTGCTAGCAGCTCGGGACTAGCGGTCTCTCATGAGCAGTTCTTC; CDR3aa: CASSSGLAVSHEQFF; v_gene: TRBV7-7; j_gene: TRBJ2-1; abundance: -; d_gene: TRBD2
CDR3nt: TGTGCCAGCAGCCCCTGGGGGAGGACTGAAGCTTTCTTT; CDR3aa: CASSPWGRTEAFF; v_gene: TRBV28; j_gene: TRBJ1-1; abundance: -; d_gene: -
CDR3nt: TGCGCCAGCAGCTTGGGGCCCAGCGGGAGCCCCAATGAGCAGTTCTTC; CDR3aa: CASSLGPSGSPNEQFF; v_gene: TRBV5-1; j_gene: TRBJ2-1; abundance: -; d_gene: TRBD2
CDR3nt: TGTGCCAGCAGTTACTCGGAACTAGCGGTATCCTACGAGCAGTACTTC; CDR3aa: CASSYSELAVSYEQYF; v_gene: TRBV6-6; j_gene: TRBJ2-7; abundance: -; d_gene: TRBD2
CDR3nt: TGTGCCTGGAGCCACACTGGGGCCTACACTTTCTTT; CDR3aa: CAWSHTGAYTFF; v_gene: TRBV30; j_gene: TRBJ1-1; abundance: -; d_gene: -
CDR3nt: TGTGCCAGCAGTTATTTGGCTAGCACGGAGACCCAGTACTTC; CDR3aa: CASSYLASTETQYF; v_gene: TRBV6-2/TRBV6-3; j_gene: TRBJ2-5; abundance: -; d_gene: -
CDR3nt: TGTGCCAGCAGCGATTCGGGGACAGGACACACCGGGGAGCTGTTTTTT; CDR3aa: CASSDSGTGHTGELFF; v_gene: TRBV2; j_gene: TRBJ2-2; abundance: -; d_gene: TRBD1
CDR3nt: TGCGCCAGCAGCCTGGACGGAGTCACCTACGAGCAGTACTTC; CDR3aa: CASSLDGVTYEQYF; v_gene: TRBV5-1; j_gene: TRBJ2-7; abundance: once; d_gene: -
CDR3nt: TGTGCCAGCAGCTTCCGACAGTTCACAGATACGCAGTATTTT; CDR3aa: CASSFRQFTDTQYF; v_gene: TRBV7-2; j_gene: TRBJ2-3; abundance: -; d_gene: -
CDR3nt: TGTGCCAGCAGTTACAGGGACAGAGGAAACACTGAAGCTTTCTTT; CDR3aa: CASSYRDRGNTEAFF; v_gene: TRBV6-5; j_gene: TRBJ1-1; abundance: -; d_gene: TRBD1
CDR3nt: TGCAGCGTTGTAACTAGCGGGGCCCTAGAGCAGTACTTC; CDR3aa: CSVVTSGALEQYF; v_gene: TRBV29-1; j_gene: TRBJ2-7; abundance: -; d_gene: TRBD2
CDR3nt: TGTGCCAGCAGTTCCCCGGGACTAACCTACAATGAGCAGTTCTTC; CDR3aa: CASSSPGLTYNEQFF; v_gene: TRBV6-5; j_gene: TRBJ2-1; abundance: -; d_gene: TRBD2